This T cell receptor (beta chain) is from a study of blood T cell repertoires in COVID-19. Only in-frame clones appear in the TCRdb table, and some are missing; sequencing was by immunoSEQ multiplex PCR. The table includes hundreds of thousands of clones, approximately 90% detected once. Germline V gene data show CDR1 as LGHNA and CDR2 as YSLEER. The CDR3 totals 15 residues. The V gene lost 1 base and the J gene lost 8 bases, with 14 bases spanning the gap. This sequence joins TRBV4-3 and TRBJ1-4; D not certain. This receptor was taken from a woman in her 30s with COVID-19, enrolled during active disease. The specimen sequenced was peripheral blood. The CDR3 region is CASSQGEGAPEKLFF. The CDR3 bases are TGCGCCAGCAGCCAAGGAGAGGGTGCCCCCGAAAAACTGTTTTTT.